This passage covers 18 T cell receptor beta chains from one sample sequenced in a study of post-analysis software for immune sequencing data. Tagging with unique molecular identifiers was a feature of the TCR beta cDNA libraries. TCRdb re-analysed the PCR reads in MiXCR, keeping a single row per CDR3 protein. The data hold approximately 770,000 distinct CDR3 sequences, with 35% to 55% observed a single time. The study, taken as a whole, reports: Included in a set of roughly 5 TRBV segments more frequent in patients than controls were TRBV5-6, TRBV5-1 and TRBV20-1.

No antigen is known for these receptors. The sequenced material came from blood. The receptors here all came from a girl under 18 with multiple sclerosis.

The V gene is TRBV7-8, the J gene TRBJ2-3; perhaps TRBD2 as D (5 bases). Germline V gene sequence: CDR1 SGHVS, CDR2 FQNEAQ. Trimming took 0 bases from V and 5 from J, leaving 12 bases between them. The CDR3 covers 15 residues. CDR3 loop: CASSLAPTRIDTQYF. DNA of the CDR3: TGTGCCAGCAGCTTAGCTCCTACTAGAATAGATACGCAGTATTTT.

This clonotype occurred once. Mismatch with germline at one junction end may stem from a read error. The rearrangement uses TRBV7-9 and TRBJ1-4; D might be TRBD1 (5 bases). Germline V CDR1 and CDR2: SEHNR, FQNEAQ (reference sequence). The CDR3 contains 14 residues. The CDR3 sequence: CASSQGTPREKRFF. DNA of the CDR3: TGTGCCAGCAGCCAAGGGACGCCCCGGGAAAAACGGTTTTTT.

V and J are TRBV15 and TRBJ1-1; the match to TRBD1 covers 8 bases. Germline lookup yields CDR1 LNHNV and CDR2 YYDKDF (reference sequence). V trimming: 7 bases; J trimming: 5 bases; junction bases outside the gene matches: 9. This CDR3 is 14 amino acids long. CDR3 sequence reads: CATTPDRVGTEAFF. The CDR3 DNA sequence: TGTGCCACCACCCCGGACAGGGTCGGAACTGAAGCTTTCTTT.

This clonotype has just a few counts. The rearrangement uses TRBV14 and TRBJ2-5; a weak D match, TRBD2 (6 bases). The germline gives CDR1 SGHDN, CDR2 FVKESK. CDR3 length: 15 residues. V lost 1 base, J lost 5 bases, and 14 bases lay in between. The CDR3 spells CASSQGAGFWETQYF. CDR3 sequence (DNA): TGTGCCAGCAGCCAAGGGGCGGGATTCTGGGAGACCCAGTACTTC.

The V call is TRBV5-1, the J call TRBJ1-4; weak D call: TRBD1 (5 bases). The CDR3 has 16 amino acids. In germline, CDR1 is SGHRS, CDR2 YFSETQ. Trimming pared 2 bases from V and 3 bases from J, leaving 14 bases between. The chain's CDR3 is CASSFGGVAANEKLFF. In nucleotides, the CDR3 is TGCGCCAGCAGCTTCGGGGGGGTGGCCGCTAATGAAAAACTGTTTTTT.

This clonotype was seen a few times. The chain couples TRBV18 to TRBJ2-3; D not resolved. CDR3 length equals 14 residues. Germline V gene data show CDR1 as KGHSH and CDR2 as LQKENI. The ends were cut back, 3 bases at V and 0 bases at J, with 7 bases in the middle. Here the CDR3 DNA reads TGTGCCAGCTCACCTAAAACTAGCACAGATACGCAGTATTTT. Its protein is CASSPKTSTDTQYF.

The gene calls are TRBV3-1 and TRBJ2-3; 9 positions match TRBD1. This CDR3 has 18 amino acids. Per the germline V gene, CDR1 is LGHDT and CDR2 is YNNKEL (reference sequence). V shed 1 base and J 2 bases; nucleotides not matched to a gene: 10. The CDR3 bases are TGTGCCAGCAGCCAAGTACTTGGGGGACAGGGAATCACAGATACGCAGTATTTT. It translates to CASSQVLGGQGITDTQYF.

The CDR3 region has the DNA TGTGCCAGCAGCCCTCCCGAGCGGGAAGTTGCAGATACGCAGTATTTT. This gives the protein CASSPPEREVADTQYF. The J gene is TRBJ2-3, the V gene TRBV14; 7 nucleotides line up with TRBD2. The ends lost 4 bases at V and 4 bases at J; junction bases unmatched: 11. This CDR3 contains 16 residues. Germline loops: CDR1 SGHDN, CDR2 FVKESK.

The CDR3 sequence is CAWSRDTYGNQPQHF. In nucleotides, the CDR3 is TGTGCCTGGAGTAGGGACACCTATGGCAATCAGCCCCAGCATTTT. The V gene is TRBV30, the J gene TRBJ1-5, with D possibly matching TRBD1 (6 bases). The CDR3 is made up of 15 amino acids. The ends were cut back, 2 bases at V and 2 bases at J, with 13 bases in the middle. Germline V gene sequence: CDR1 GTSNPN, CDR2 SVGIG (reference sequence). The complete variable domain, with remaining parts taken from reference TRBV30 and TRBJ1-5, reads SQTIHQWPATLVQPVGSPLSLECTVEGTSNPNLYWYRQAAGRGLQLLFYSVGIGQISSEVPQNLSASRPQDRQFILSSKKLLLSDSGFYLCAWSRDTYGNQPQHFGDGTRLSIL.

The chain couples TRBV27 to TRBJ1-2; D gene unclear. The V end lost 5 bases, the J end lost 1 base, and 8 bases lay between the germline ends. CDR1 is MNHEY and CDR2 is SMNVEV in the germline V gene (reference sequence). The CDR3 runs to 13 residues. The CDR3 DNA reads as TGTGCCAGCAGTCCGGCGCTTAACTATGGCTACACCTTC. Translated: CASSPALNYGYTF.

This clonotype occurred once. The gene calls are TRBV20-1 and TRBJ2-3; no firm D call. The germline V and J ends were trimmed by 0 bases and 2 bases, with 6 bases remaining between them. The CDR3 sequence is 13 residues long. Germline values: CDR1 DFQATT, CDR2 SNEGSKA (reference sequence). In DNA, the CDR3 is TGCAGTGCTAGAGATCAGTACACAGATACGCAGTATTTT. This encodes CSARDQYTDTQYF.

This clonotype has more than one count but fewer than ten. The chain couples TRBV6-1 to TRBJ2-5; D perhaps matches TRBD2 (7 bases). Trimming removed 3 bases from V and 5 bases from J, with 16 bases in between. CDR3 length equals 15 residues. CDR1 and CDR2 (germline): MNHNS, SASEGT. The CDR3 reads CASSETGRGWETQYF. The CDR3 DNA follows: TGTGCCAGCAGTGAGACGGGGAGGGGGTGGGAGACCCAGTACTTC.

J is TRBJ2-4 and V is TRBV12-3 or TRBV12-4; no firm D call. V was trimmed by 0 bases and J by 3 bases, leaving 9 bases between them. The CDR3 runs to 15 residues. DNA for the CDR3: TGTGCCAGCAGTTTAGCCCGGTTGGGCAAAAACATTCAGTACTTC. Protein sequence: CASSLARLGKNIQYF.

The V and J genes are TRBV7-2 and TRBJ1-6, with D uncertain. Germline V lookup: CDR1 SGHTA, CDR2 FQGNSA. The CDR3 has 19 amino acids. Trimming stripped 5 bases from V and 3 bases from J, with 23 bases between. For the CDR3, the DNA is TGTGCCAGCAGCCGAGAACTTCAAAGAGGATCGCTCTATAATTCACCCCTCCACTTT. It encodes CASSRELQRGSLYNSPLHF.

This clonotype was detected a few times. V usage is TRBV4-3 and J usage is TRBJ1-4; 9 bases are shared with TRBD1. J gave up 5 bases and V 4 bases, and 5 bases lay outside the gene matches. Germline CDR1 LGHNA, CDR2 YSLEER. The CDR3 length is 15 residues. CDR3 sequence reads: CASSPAGTGNEKLFF. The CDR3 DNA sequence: TGCGCCAGCAGCCCAGCCGGGACAGGGAATGAAAAACTGTTTTTT.

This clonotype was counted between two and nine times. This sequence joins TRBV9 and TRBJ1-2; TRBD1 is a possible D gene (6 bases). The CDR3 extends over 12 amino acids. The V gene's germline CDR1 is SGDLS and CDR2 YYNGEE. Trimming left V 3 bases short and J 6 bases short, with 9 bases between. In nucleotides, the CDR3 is TGTGCCAGCAGCGATCCAGGGGATGGCTACACCTTC. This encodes CASSDPGDGYTF.

The CDR3 sequence is CASSTERLNFPDTNEQFF. Written as DNA, the CDR3 is TGTGCCAGCAGCACCGAGCGGTTAAACTTTCCTGACACCAATGAGCAGTTCTTC. V usage is TRBV11-2 and J usage is TRBJ2-1; possibly TRBD2 for D (5 bases). V gave up 5 bases and J gave up 6 bases, with 26 bases separating them. The CDR3 covers 18 residues. Looked up from germline, CDR1 is SGHAT and CDR2 is FQNNGV.

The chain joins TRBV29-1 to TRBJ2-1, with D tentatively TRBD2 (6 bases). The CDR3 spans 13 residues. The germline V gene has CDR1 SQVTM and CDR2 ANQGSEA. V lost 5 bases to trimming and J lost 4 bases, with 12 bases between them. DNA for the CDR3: TGCAGCGTTCGAGCGGGTGATTACAATGAGCAGTTCTTC. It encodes CSVRAGDYNEQFF.